This T cell receptor (beta chain) was found in a study of blood T cells in healthy people across ages. At the level of the study: Template switching retrieved approximately one barcoded beta molecule for each two T cells. Study results and caveats: TCR beta diversity, measured per million T cells, fell in a roughly linear way with age. Fewer expanded clones and more diversity marked long-lived versus aged donors.

With a J-beta primer mix and a sample-barcoded 5' primer, a second PCR ran 7 to 11 cycles. TCRdb recomputed calls from the 5' RACE reads with MiXCR, one row per CDR3 protein. The table shows approximately 1,100,000 distinct CDR3 sequences, with around 45% occurring only once. This clonotype was seen a single time. The antigen is not known. This CDR3 spans 15 amino acids. CDR1 SGHAT and CDR2 FQNNGV come from the germline V gene. The V end lost 4 bases, the J end lost 0 bases, and 13 bases lay between the germline ends. This clonotype was sampled from a woman aged 55 to 70 in good health. This chain uses TRBV11-2 with TRBJ2-7; D is perhaps TRBD2 (6 bases). Material: blood. The CDR3 spells CASSSLAVSSYEQYF. The CDR3 nucleotides are TGTGCCAGCAGCTCATTAGCGGTGAGCTCCTACGAGCAGTACTTC.